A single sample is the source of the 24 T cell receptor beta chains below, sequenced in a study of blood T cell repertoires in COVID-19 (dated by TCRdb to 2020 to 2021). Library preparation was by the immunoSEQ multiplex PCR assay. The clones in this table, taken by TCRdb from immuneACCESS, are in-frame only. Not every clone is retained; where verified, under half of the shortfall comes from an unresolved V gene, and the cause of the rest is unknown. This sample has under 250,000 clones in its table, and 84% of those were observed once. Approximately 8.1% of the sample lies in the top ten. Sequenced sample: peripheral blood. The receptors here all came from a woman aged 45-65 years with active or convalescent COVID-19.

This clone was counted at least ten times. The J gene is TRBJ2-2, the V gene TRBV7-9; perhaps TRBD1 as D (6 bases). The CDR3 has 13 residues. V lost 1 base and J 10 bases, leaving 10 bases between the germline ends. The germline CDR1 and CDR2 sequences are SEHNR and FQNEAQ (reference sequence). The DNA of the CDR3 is TGTGCCAGCAGCTTAGGCAGGGGATCGGAGCTGTTTTTT. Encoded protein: CASSLGRGSELFF.

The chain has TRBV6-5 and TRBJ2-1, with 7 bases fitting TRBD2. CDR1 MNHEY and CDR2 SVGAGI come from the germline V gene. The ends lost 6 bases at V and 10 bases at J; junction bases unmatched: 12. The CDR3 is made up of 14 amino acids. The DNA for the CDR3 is TGTGCCAGCAGAAGCGGGACTCCCGAGGGGGAGCAGTTCTTC. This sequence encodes CASRSGTPEGEQFF.

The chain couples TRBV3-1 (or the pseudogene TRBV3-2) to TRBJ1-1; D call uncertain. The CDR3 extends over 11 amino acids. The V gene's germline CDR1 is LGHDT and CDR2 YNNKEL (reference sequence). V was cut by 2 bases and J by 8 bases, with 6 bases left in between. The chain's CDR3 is CASSQMSEAFF. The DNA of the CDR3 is TGTGCCAGCAGCCAAATGTCGGAAGCTTTCTTT.

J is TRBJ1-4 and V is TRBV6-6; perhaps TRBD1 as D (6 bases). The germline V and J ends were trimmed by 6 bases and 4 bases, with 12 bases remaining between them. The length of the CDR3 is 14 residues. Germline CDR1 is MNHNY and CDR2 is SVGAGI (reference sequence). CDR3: CASRRGTRNEKLFF. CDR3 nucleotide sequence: TGTGCCAGCAGACGTGGGACACGTAATGAAAAACTGTTTTTT.

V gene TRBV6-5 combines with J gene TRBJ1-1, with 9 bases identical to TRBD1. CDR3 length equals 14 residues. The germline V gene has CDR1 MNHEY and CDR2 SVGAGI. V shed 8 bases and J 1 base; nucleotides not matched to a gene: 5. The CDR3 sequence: CASHDRGANTEAFF. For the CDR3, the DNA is TGTGCCAGCCATGACAGGGGGGCGAACACTGAAGCTTTCTTT.

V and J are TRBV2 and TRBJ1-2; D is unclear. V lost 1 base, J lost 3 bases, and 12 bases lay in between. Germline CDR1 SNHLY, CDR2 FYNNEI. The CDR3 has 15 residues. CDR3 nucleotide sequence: TGTGCCAGCAGTGAAGGACCGGGGAACTACTATGGCTACACCTTC. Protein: CASSEGPGNYYGYTF.

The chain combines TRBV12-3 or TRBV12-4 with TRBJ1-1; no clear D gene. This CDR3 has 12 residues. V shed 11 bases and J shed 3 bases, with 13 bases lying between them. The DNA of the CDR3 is TGTGCCTGCGGGGAGGGAGACACTGAAGCTTTCTTT. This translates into CACGEGDTEAFF.

The CDR3: CAIRIGGTHTEAFF. CDR3 nucleotides: TGTGCCATCAGGATAGGGGGAACGCACACTGAAGCTTTCTTT. This chain connects TRBV10-3 to TRBJ1-1; D may be TRBD1 (6 bases). The CDR3 consists of 14 residues. CDR1 ENHRY and CDR2 SYGVKD come from the germline V gene. V lost 6 bases and J 3 bases, leaving 14 bases between the germline ends.

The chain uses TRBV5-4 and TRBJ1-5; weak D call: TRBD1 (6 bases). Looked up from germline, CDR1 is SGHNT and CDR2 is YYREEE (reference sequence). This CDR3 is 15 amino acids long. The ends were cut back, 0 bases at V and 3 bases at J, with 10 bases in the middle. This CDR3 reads CASSLEYRANQPQHF. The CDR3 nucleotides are TGTGCCAGCAGCTTGGAGTACAGGGCCAATCAGCCCCAGCATTTT.

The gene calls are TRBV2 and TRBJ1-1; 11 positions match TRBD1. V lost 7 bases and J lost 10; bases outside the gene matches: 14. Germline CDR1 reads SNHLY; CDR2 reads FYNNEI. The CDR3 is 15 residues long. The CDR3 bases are TGTGCCAGCACCCTAGATACCGGGACAGGGGGACGAGCTTTCTTT. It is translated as CASTLDTGTGGRAFF.

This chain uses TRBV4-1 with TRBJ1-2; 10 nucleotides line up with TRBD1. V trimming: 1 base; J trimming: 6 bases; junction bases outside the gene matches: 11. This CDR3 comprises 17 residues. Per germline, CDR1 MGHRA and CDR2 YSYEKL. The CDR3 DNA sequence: TGCGCCAGCAGCCAAGGGACATCCACGACAGGGGGCGATGGCTACACCTTC. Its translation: CASSQGTSTTGGDGYTF.

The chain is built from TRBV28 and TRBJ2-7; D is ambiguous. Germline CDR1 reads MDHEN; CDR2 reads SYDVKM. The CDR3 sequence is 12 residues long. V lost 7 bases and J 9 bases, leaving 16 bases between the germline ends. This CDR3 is CASTDDIRRQYV. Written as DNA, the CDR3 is TGTGCCAGCACCGATGACATACGTCGGCAGTACGTC.

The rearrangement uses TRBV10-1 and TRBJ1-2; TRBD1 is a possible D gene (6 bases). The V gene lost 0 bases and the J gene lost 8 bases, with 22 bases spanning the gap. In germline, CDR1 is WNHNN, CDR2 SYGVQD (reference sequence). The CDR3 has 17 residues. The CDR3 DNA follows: TGCGCCAGCAGTGAGTCGATAAATGGCAGGGGAAGCGGCGGCTACACCTTC. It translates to CASSESINGRGSGGYTF.

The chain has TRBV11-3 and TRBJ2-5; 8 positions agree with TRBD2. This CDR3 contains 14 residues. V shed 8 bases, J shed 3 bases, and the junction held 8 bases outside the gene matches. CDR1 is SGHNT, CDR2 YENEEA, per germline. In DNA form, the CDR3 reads TGTGCCAGCTCAACGGGAGGGAGCGAAGAGACCCAGTACTTC. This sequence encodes CASSTGGSEETQYF.

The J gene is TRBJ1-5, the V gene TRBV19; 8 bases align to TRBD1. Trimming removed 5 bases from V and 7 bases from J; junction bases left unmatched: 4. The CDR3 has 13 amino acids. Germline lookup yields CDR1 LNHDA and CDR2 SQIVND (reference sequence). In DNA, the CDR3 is TGTGCCAGTAGTCCCAGGGGGCTGCAGCCCCAGCATTTT. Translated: CASSPRGLQPQHF.

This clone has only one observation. The CDR3: CASSSRGTKNTGELFF. CDR3 sequence (DNA): TGTGCCAGCAGCTCCAGGGGGACCAAGAACACCGGGGAGCTGTTTTTT. V is TRBV7-2 and J is TRBJ2-2; 7 positions agree with TRBD1. The CDR3 consists of 16 residues. V was clipped by 4 bases and J by 1 base; unmatched bases: 6. The germline gives CDR1 SGHTA, CDR2 FQGNSA. The full variable domain, its missing parts supplied by reference TRBV7-2 and TRBJ2-2, is GAGVSQSPSNKVTEKGKDVELRCDPISGHTALYWYRQSLGQGLEFLIYFQGNSAPDKSGLPSDRFSAERTGGSVSTLTIQRTQQEDSAVYLCASSSRGTKNTGELFFGEGSRLTVL.

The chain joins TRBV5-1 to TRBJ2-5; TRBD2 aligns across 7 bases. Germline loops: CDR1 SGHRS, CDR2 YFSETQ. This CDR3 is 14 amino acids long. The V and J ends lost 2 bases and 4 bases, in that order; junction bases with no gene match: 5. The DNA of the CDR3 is TGCGCCAGCAGCTTCGGACTAGTTGGAGAGACCCAGTACTTC. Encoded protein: CASSFGLVGETQYF.

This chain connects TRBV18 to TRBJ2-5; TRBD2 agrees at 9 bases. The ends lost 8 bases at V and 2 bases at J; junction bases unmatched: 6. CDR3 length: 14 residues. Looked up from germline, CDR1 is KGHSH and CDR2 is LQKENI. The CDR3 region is CASTRTSAQETQYF. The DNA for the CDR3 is TGTGCCAGCACTCGGACTAGCGCACAAGAGACCCAGTACTTC.

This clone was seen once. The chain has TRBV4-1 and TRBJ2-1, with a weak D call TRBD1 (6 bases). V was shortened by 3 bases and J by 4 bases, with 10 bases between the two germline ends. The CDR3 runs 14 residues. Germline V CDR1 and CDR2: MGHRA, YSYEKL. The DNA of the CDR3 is TGCGCCAGCAGCCAGGGGACACAATACAATGAGCAGTTCTTC. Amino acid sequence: CASSQGTQYNEQFF.

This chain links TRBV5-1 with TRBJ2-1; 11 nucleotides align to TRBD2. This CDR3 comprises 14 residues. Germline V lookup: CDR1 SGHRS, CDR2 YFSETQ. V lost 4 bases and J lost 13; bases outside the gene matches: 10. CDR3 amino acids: CASSPLAGGTRQFF. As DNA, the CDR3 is TGCGCCAGCAGCCCTCTAGCGGGGGGTACGAGACAGTTCTTC.

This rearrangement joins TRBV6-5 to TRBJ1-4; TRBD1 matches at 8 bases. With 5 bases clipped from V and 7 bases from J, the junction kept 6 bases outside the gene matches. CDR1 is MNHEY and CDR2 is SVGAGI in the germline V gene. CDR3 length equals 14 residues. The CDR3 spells CASSPGQGSEKLFF. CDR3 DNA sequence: TGTGCCAGCAGTCCCGGACAGGGTAGTGAAAAACTGTTTTTT.

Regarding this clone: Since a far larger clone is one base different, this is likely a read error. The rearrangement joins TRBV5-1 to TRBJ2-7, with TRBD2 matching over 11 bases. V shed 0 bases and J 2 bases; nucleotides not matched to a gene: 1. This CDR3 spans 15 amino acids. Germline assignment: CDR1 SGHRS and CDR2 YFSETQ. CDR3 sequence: CASSLGLAGTYEQYF. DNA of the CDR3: TGCGCCAGCAGCTTGGGACTAGCGGGGACCTACGAGCAGTACTTC.

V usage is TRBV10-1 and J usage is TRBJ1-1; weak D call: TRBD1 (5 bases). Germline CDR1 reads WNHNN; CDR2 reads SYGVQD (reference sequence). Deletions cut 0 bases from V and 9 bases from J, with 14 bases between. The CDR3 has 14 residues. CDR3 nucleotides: TGCGCCAGCAGTGAGTCGTCATTAACAGGAAAAGCTTTCTTT. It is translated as CASSESSLTGKAFF.

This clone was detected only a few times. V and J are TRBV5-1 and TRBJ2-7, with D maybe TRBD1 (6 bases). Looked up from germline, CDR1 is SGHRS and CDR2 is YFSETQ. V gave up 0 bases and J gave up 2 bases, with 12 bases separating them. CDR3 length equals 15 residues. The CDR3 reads CASSLEGEIAYEQYF. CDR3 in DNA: TGCGCCAGCAGCTTGGAGGGGGAGATCGCCTACGAGCAGTACTTC.